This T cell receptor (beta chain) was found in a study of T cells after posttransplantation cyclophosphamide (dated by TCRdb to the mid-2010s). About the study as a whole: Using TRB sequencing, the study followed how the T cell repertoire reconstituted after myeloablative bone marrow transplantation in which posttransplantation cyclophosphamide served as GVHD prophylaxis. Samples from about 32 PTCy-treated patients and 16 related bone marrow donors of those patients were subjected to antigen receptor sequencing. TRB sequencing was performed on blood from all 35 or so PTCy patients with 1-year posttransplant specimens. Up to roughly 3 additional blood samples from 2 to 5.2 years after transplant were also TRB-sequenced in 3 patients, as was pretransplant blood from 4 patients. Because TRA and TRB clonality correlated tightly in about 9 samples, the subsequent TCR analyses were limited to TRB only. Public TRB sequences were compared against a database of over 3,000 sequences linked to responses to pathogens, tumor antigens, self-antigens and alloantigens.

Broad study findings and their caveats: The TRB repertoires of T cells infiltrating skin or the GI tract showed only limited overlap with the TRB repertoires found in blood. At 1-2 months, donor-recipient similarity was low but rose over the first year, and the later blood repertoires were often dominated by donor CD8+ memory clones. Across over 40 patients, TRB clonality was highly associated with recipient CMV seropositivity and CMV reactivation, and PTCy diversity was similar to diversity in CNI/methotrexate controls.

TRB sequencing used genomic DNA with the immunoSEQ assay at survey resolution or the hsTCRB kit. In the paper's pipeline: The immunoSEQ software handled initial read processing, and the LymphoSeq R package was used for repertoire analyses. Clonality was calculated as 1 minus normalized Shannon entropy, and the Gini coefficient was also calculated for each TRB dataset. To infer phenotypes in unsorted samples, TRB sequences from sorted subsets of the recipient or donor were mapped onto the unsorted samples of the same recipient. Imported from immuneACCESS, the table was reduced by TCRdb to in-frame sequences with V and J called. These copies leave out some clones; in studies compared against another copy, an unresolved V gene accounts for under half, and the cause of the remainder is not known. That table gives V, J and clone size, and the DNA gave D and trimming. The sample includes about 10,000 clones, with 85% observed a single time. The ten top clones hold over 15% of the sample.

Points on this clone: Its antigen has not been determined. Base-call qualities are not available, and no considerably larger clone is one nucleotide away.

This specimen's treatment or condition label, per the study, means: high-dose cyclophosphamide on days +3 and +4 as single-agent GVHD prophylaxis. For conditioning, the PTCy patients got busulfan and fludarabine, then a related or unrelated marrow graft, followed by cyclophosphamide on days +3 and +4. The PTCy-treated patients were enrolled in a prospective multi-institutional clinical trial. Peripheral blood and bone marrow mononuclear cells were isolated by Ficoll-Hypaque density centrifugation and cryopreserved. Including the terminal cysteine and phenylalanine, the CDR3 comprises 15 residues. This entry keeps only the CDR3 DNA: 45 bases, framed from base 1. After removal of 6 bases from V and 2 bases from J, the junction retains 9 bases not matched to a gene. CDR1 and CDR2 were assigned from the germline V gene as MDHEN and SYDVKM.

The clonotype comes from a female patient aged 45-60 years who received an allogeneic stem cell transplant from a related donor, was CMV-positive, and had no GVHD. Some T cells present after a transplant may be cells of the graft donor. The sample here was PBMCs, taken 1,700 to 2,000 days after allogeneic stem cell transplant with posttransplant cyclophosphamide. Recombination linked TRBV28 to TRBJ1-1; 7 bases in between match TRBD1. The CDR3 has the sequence CASSLWTGANTEAFF. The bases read TGTGCCAGCAGCCTTTGGACAGGCGCCAACACTGAAGCTTTCTTT. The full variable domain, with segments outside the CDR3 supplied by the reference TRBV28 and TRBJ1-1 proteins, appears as DVKVTQSSRYLVKRTGEKVFLECVQDMDHENMFWYRQDPGLGLRLIYFSYDVKMKEKGDIPEGYSVSREKKERFSLILESASTNQTSMYLCASSLWTGANTEAFFGQGTRLTVV.